Presented here are 19 T cell receptor beta chains from one specimen sequenced in a study of siplizumab effects on memory and regulatory T cells. Using immunoSEQ multiplex PCR, the repertoire was profiled, and TCRdb retains in-frame clones only, with some absent. The top ten clones hold roughly 17% of a sample with approximately 48,000 clones, about 94% of them seen once. Source material: CD8+ T cells sorted from blood. These receptors came from a human donor in good health.

The chain employs TRBV27 and TRBJ2-2; the D gene is possibly TRBD1 (6 bases). The germline V gene encodes CDR1 MNHEY and CDR2 SMNVEV (reference sequence). Trimming pared 5 bases from V and 0 bases from J, leaving 13 bases between. This CDR3 comprises 16 residues. CDR3 amino acids: CASSPDSRANTGELFF. DNA of the CDR3: TGTGCCAGCAGTCCGGACAGCCGCGCGAACACCGGGGAGCTGTTTTTT.

As for this clone: Within the sample, other DNA sequences also encode this same CDR3. The V call is TRBV5-4, the J call TRBJ2-7; D is uncertain. The CDR3 is 14 amino acids. Germline loops: CDR1 SGHNT, CDR2 YYREEE (reference sequence). The ends were cut back, 0 bases at V and 0 bases at J, with 7 bases in the middle. As DNA, the CDR3 is TGTGCCAGCAGCTTGGACCGGTCCTCCTACGAGCAGTACTTC. It specifies CASSLDRSSYEQYF. The full variable domain, its missing parts supplied by reference TRBV5-4 and TRBJ2-7, is ETGVTQSPTHLIKTRGQQVTLRCSSQSGHNTVSWYQQALGQGPQFIFQYYREEENGRGNFPPRFSGLQFPNYSSELNVNALELDDSALYLCASSLDRSSYEQYFGPGTRLTVT.

V is TRBV6-1 and J is TRBJ2-1, with D unresolved. The CDR3 consists of 15 residues. Germline V lookup: CDR1 MNHNS, CDR2 SASEGT. V shed 2 bases and J shed 0 bases, with 8 bases lying between them. The CDR3 sequence is CASSELGNSYNEQFF. The CDR3 DNA is TGTGCCAGCAGTGAACTGGGTAACTCCTACAATGAGCAGTTCTTC.

This chain connects TRBV9 to TRBJ2-7; weak D call: TRBD2 (6 bases). CDR3 length: 15 residues. The germline V gene has CDR1 SGDLS and CDR2 YYNGEE. V was clipped by 3 bases and J by 5 bases, with 18 bases between them. DNA of the CDR3: TGTGCCAGCAGCGCCCACCCTAGCGCCGACCACGAGCAGTACTTC. Translated: CASSAHPSADHEQYF.

The chain carries TRBV27 and TRBJ2-1; no reliable D call. The CDR3 has 11 amino acids. Trimming cost V 3 bases and J 4 bases, with 1 base left between them. Germline CDR1 and CDR2: MNHEY and SMNVEV (reference sequence). In nucleotides, the CDR3 is TGTGCCAGCAGTTTTTACAATGAGCAGTTCTTC. It translates to CASSFYNEQFF.

This clone has just a few counts. V and J are TRBV18 and TRBJ1-3; no clear D. CDR1 is KGHSH, CDR2 LQKENI, per germline. This CDR3 region has 14 residues. V was pared by 7 bases and J by 1 base, with 11 bases between. CDR3 DNA: TGTGCCAGCTTTTTCGATGGTTCTGGAAACACCATATATTTT. Its translation: CASFFDGSGNTIYF.

J is TRBJ2-2 and V is TRBV27; TRBD2 matches at 7 bases. V trimming: 5 bases; J trimming: 2 bases; junction bases outside the gene matches: 5. The germline V gene has CDR1 MNHEY and CDR2 SMNVEV (reference sequence). This CDR3 has 15 residues. The CDR3 reads CASSVGLPNTGELFF. CDR3 nucleotide sequence: TGTGCCAGCAGTGTGGGACTACCTAACACCGGGGAGCTGTTTTTT.

J is TRBJ1-5 and V is TRBV5-5, with 7 bases that match TRBD1. The germline gives CDR1 SGHKS, CDR2 YYEKEE (reference sequence). Germline trimming cut 2 bases from V and 0 bases from J; bases unmatched to any gene: 5. This CDR3 spans 16 amino acids. The CDR3 protein is CASSLRTGLSNQPQHF. In nucleotides, the CDR3 is TGTGCCAGCAGCTTAAGGACAGGACTTAGCAATCAGCCCCAGCATTTT.

CDR3 sequence: CASSFETQYF. The CDR3 DNA reads TGTGCCAGCAGCTTTGAGACCCAGTACTTC. The rearrangement joins TRBV5-8 to TRBJ2-5; D not certain. Trimming took 2 bases from V and 5 from J, leaving 1 base between them. This CDR3 has 10 amino acids. Germline CDR1 is SGHTS and CDR2 is YDEGEE.

The chain is built from TRBV30 and TRBJ1-1; D unresolved. CDR1 is GTSNPN and CDR2 is SVGIG in the germline V gene (reference sequence). The CDR3 loop spans 10 amino acids. V was cut by 7 bases and J by 8 bases, with 11 bases left in between. CDR3 nucleotide sequence: TGTGCCTTTTCCCCCCCCGAAGCTTTCTTT. This gives the protein CAFSPPEAFF.

The chain carries TRBV27 and TRBJ2-5, with a possible D match to TRBD1 (6 bases). The CDR3 has 14 residues. Trimming shortened V by 6 bases and J by 7 bases, and 18 bases separated the two germline ends. Germline loops: CDR1 MNHEY, CDR2 SMNVEV (reference sequence). The CDR3 loop reads CASRPGDPLVTQYF. The CDR3 DNA is TGTGCCAGCAGGCCAGGGGACCCCCTTGTGACCCAGTACTTC.

This clone appeared a single time. This rearrangement joins TRBV5-1 to TRBJ1-4; D gene uncertain. The CDR3 totals 14 residues. Trimming stripped 5 bases from V and 6 bases from J, with 14 bases between. The germline V gene encodes CDR1 SGHRS and CDR2 YFSETQ. The CDR3 loop reads CASRTQALDEKLFF. The CDR3 DNA reads as TGCGCCAGCAGGACTCAAGCGTTGGATGAAAAACTGTTTTTT.

V usage is TRBV19 and J usage is TRBJ2-1; D possibly corresponds to TRBD1 (6 bases). The CDR3 length is 15 residues. Germline values: CDR1 LNHDA, CDR2 SQIVND (reference sequence). Trimming pared 4 bases from V and 7 bases from J, leaving 17 bases between. This CDR3 reads CASSTIPNRENEQFF. In DNA form, the CDR3 reads TGTGCCAGTAGTACAATCCCCAACAGGGAAAATGAGCAGTTCTTC.

Here the CDR3 DNA reads TGTGCCAGCAGTGAAGGCGAGCGGGGGACCTACGAGCAGTACTTC. Its protein is CASSEGERGTYEQYF. The chain is built from TRBV6-1 and TRBJ2-7; 8 bases map to TRBD2. CDR3 size: 15 residues. Germline V gives CDR1 MNHNS, CDR2 SASEGT. V lost 1 base to trimming and J lost 2 bases; unmatched junction nucleotides: 4.

The genes are TRBV10-1 and TRBJ2-3, with D possibly matching TRBD2 (6 bases). CDR1 WNHNN and CDR2 SYGVQD come from the germline V gene (reference sequence). The V end was cut by 5 bases, the J end by 2 bases, with 8 bases between. The CDR3 is made up of 13 amino acids. This CDR3 reads CASSLATTDTQYF. DNA of the CDR3: TGCGCCAGCAGTCTAGCGACCACAGATACGCAGTATTTT.

V usage is TRBV19 and J usage is TRBJ2-1, with D possibly being TRBD2 (7 bases). Germline assignment: CDR1 LNHDA and CDR2 SQIVND (reference sequence). The V end was cut by 1 base, the J end by 4 bases, with 11 bases between. The CDR3 length is 15 residues. The DNA of the CDR3 is TGTGCCAGTAGTATAGTGAGGGGGGGATACAATGAGCAGTTCTTC. Amino acids: CASSIVRGGYNEQFF.

J is TRBJ2-1 and V is TRBV19; 7 bases map to TRBD2. CDR3 length: 15 amino acids. The V gene's germline CDR1 is LNHDA and CDR2 SQIVND (reference sequence). With 6 bases clipped from V and 4 bases from J, the junction kept 9 bases outside the gene matches. CDR3 loop: CASRPLAGIYNEQFF. The CDR3 DNA reads as TGTGCCAGTAGACCCTTAGCGGGTATATACAATGAGCAGTTCTTC. The full variable domain, its missing parts supplied by reference TRBV19 and TRBJ2-1, is DGGITQSPKYLFRKEGQNVTLSCEQNLNHDAMYWYRQDPGQGLRLIYYSQIVNDFQKGDIAEGYSVSREKKESFPLTVTSAQKNPTAFYLCASRPLAGIYNEQFFGPGTRLTVL.

The chain couples TRBV5-1 to TRBJ2-5; D is undetermined. Trimming removed 5 bases from V and 1 base from J, with 12 bases in between. Germline V CDR1 and CDR2: SGHRS, YFSETQ. This CDR3 has 14 amino acids. Here the CDR3 reads CASRDPDPQETQYF. In DNA form, the CDR3 reads TGCGCCAGCAGAGATCCCGATCCCCAAGAGACCCAGTACTTC.

V and J are TRBV20-1 and TRBJ2-7; D not certain. Germline V gene sequence: CDR1 DFQATT, CDR2 SNEGSKA (reference sequence). V was pared by 6 bases and J by 7 bases, with 10 bases between. There are 10 residues in the CDR3. The CDR3 region has the DNA TGCAGTGCCCCGAACGGAGAGCAGTACTTC. This translates into CSAPNGEQYF.